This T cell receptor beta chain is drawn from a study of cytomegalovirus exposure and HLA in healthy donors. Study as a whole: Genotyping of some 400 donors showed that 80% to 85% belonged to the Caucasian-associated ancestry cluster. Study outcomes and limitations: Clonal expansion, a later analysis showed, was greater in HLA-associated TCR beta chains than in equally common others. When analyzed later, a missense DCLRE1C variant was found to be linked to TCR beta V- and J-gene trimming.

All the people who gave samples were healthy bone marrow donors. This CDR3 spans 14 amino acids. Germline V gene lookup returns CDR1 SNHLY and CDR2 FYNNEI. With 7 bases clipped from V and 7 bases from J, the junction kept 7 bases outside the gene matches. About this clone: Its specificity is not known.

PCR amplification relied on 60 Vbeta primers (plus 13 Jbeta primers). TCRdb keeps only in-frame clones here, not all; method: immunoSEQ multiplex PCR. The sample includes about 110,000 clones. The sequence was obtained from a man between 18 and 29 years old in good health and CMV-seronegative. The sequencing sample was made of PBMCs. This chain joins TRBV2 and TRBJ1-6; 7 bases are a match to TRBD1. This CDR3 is CASNKGARNSPLHF. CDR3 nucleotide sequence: TGTGCCAGCAATAAGGGGGCTCGGAATTCACCCCTCCACTTT.